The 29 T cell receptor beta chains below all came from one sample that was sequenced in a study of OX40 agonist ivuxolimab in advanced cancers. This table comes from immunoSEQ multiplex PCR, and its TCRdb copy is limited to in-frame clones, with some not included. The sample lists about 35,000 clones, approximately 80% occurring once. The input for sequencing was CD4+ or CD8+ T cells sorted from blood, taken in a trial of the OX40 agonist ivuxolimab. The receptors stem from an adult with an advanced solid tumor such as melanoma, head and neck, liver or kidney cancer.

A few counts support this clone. The CDR3 spells CASDSSTNEKLFF. The CDR3 DNA reads as TGTGCCAGCGACAGTTCAACTAATGAAAAACTGTTTTTT. This rearrangement joins TRBV6-5 to TRBJ1-4, with a weak D call TRBD1 (5 bases). CDR3 length: 13 residues. Germline assignment: CDR1 MNHEY and CDR2 SVGAGI. The V end lost 8 bases, the J end lost 0 bases, and 7 bases lay between the germline ends.

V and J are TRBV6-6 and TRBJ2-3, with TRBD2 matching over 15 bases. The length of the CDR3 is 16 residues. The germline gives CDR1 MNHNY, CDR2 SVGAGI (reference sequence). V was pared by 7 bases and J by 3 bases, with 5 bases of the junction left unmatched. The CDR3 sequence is CASKPGLAGGTDTQYF. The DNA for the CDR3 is TGTGCCAGCAAACCCGGACTAGCGGGAGGGACAGATACGCAGTATTTT.

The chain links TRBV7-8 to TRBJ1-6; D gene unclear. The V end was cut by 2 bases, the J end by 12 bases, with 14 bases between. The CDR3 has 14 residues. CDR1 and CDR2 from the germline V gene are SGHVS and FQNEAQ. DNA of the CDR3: TGTGCCAGCAGCTTAAATGGCGGGCTGGAACCCCTCCACTTT. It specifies CASSLNGGLEPLHF.

In DNA form, the CDR3 reads TGTGCCAGCAGTTACGCGTGGGCTTGGGGGAACTACGAGCAGTACTTC. Amino acids: CASSYAWAWGNYEQYF. The chain couples TRBV6-5 to TRBJ2-7; D may match TRBD1 or TRBD2 (5 bases each). V lost 2 bases, J lost 3 bases, and 17 bases lay in between. The CDR3 sequence is 16 residues long. Per germline, CDR1 MNHEY and CDR2 SVGAGI.

CDR3 protein: CACGRSYNEQFF. CDR3 sequence (DNA): TGTGCATGTGGGCGCTCCTACAATGAGCAGTTCTTC. The V and J genes are TRBV30 and TRBJ2-1; D is unclear. Germline-derived CDR1 and CDR2 are GTSNPN and SVGIG (reference sequence). The CDR3 is 12 amino acids.

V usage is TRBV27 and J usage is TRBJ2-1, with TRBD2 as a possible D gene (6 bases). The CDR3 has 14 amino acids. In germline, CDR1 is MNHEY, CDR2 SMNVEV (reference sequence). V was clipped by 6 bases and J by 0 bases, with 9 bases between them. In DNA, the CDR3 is TGTGCCAGCAGCCAGGAGGGCTCCTACAATGAGCAGTTCTTC. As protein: CASSQEGSYNEQFF.

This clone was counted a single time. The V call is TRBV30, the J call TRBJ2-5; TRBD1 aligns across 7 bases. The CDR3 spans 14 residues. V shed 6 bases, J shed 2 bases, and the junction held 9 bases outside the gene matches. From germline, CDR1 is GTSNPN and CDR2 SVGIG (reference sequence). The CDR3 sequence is CACPLGTAQETQYF. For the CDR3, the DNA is TGTGCCTGCCCCCTGGGGACAGCACAAGAGACCCAGTACTTC. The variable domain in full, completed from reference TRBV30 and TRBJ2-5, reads SQTIHQWPATLVQPVGSPLSLECTVEGTSNPNLYWYRQAAGRGLQLLFYSVGIGQISSEVPQNLSASRPQDRQFILSSKKLLLSDSGFYLCACPLGTAQETQYFGPGTRLLVL.

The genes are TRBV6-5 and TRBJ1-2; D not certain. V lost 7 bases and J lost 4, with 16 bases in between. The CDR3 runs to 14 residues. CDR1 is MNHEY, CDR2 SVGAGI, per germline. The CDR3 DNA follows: TGTGCCAGCATCCAGAGTCGGGGATCCTATGGCTACACCTTC. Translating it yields CASIQSRGSYGYTF.

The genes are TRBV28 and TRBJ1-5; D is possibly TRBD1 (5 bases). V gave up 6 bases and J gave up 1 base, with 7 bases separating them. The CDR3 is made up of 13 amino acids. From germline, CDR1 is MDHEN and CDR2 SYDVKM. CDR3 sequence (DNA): TGTGCCAGCAGCCGGGACAGCAATCAGCCCCAGCATTTT. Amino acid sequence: CASSRDSNQPQHF.

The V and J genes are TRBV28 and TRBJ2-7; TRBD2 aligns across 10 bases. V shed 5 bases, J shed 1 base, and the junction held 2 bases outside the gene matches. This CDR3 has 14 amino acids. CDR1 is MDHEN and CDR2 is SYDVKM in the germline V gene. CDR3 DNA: TGTGCCAGCAGTAGGACTAGCGGATCCTACGAGCAGTACTTC. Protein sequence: CASSRTSGSYEQYF.

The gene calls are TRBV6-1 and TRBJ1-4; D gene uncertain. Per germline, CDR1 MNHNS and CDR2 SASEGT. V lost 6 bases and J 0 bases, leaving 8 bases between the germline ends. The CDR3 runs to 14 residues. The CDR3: CASSYGATNEKLFF. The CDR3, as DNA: TGTGCCAGCAGCTACGGTGCAACTAATGAAAAACTGTTTTTT.

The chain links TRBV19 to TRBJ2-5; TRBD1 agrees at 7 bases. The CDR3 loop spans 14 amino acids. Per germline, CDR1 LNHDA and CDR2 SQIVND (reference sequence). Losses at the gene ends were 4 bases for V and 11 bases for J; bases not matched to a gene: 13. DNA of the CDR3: TGTGCCAGTAGTAATCGACAGGGCTTGGGGGAGCAGTACTTC. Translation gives CASSNRQGLGEQYF.

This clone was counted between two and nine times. The CDR3 loop reads CAWGDGPEQYF. The CDR3, as DNA: TGTGCCTGGGGGGACGGACCGGAGCAGTACTTC. The chain recombines TRBV30 with TRBJ2-7; D is perhaps TRBD1 or TRBD2 (5 bases each). CDR3 size: 11 residues. The germline V gene has CDR1 GTSNPN and CDR2 SVGIG (reference sequence). Trimming took 5 bases from V and 7 from J, leaving 12 bases between them.

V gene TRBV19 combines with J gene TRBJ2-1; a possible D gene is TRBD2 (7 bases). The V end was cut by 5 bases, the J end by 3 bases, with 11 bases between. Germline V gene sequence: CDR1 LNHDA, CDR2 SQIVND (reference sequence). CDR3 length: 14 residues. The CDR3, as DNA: TGTGCCAGTAGTGGGGGGGCTCACTACAATGAGCAGTTCTTC. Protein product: CASSGGAHYNEQFF.

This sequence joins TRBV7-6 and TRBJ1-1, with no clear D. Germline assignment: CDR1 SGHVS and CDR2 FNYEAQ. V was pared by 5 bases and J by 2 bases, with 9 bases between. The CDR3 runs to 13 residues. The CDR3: CASSRVSNTEAFF. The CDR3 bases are TGTGCCAGCAGCCGGGTCAGCAACACTGAAGCTTTCTTT.

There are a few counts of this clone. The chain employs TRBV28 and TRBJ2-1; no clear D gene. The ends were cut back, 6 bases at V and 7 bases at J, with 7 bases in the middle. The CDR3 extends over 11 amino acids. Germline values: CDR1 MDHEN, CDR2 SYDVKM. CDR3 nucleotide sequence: TGTGCCAGCAGACAGCTTAATGAGCAGTTCTTC. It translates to CASRQLNEQFF. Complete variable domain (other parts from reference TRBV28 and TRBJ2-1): DVKVTQSSRYLVKRTGEKVFLECVQDMDHENMFWYRQDPGLGLRLIYFSYDVKMKEKGDIPEGYSVSREKKERFSLILESASTNQTSMYLCASRQLNEQFFGPGTRLTVL.

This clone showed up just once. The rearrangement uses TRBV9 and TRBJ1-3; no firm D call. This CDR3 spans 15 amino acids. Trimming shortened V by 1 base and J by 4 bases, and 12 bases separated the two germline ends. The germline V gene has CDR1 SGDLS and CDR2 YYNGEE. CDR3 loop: CASSVSPAAGNTIYF. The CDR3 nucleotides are TGTGCCAGCAGCGTAAGTCCAGCGGCGGGAAACACCATATATTTT.

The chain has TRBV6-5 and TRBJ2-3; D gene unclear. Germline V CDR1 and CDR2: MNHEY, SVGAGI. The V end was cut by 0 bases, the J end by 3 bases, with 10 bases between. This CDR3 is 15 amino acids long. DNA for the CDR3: TGTGCCAGCAGTTACTCGTGGGGTTCGACAGATACGCAGTATTTT. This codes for CASSYSWGSTDTQYF.

The CDR3 region is CATATRTGESGYTF. CDR3 sequence (DNA): TGTGCCACCGCAACTCGAACAGGTGAAAGTGGCTACACCTTC. The chain has TRBV15 and TRBJ1-2; D may be TRBD1 (5 bases). V gave up 8 bases and J gave up 7 bases, with 20 bases separating them. CDR3 size: 14 residues. Germline V CDR1 and CDR2: LNHNV, YYDKDF (reference sequence).

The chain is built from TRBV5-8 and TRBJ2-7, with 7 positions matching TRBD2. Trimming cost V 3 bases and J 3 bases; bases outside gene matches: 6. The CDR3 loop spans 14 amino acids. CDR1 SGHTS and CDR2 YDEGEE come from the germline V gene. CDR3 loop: CASSSAGRSYEQYF. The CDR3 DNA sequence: TGTGCCAGCAGCTCAGCGGGACGGAGCTACGAGCAGTACTTC. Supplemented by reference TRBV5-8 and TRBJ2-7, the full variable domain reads EAGVTQSPTHLIKTRGQQATLRCSPISGHTSVYWYQQALGLGLQFLLWYDEGEERNRGNFPPRFSGRQFPNYSSELNVNALELEDSALYLCASSSAGRSYEQYFGPGTRLTVT.

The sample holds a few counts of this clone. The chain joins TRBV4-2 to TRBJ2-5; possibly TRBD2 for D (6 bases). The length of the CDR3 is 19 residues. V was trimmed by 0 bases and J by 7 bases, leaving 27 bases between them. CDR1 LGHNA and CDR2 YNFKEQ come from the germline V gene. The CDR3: CASSQEGLWAGPQRGTQYF. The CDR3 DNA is TGTGCCAGCAGCCAAGAGGGGCTATGGGCGGGGCCCCAACGTGGGACCCAGTACTTC.

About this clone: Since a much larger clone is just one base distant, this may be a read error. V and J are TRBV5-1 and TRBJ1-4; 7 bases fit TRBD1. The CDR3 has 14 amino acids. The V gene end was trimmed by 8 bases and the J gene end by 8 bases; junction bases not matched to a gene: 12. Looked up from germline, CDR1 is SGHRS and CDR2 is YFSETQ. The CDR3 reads CASTENGGQEKLFF. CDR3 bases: TGCGCCAGTACAGAGAACGGGGGACAGGAAAAACTGTTTTTT. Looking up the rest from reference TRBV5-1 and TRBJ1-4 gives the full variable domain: KAGVTQTPRYLIKTRGQQVTLSCSPISGHRSVSWYQQTPGQGLQFLFEYFSETQRNKGNFPGRFSGRQFSNSRSEMNVSTLELGDSALYLCASTENGGQEKLFFGSGTQLSVL.

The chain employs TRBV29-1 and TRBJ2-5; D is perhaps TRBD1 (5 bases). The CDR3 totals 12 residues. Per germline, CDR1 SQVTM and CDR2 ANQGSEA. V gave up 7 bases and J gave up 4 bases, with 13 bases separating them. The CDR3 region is CSATGSRETQYF. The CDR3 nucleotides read TGCAGCGCAACAGGTTCCCGAGAGACCCAGTACTTC.

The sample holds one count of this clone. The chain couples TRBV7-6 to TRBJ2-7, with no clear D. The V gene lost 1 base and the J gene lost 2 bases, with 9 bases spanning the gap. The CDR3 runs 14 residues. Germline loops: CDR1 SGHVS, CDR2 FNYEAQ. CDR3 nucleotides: TGTGCCAGCAGCTTAGAGCAGGTCACCTACGAGCAGTACTTC. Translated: CASSLEQVTYEQYF. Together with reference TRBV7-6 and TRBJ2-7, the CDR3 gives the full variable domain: GAGVSQSPRYKVTKRGQDVALRCDPISGHVSLYWYRQALGQGPEFLTYFNYEAQQDKSGLPNDRFSAERPEGSISTLTIQRTEQRDSAMYRCASSLEQVTYEQYFGPGTRLTVT.

The DNA of the CDR3 is TGTGCCAGCAGTACACCGGGACAGGGTTCGTATTTTTCTGGGGCCAACGTCCTGACTTTC. Residues: CASSTPGQGSYFSGANVLTF. The chain has TRBV28 and TRBJ2-6; TRBD1 aligns across 9 bases. The CDR3 is made up of 20 amino acids. V shed 5 bases, J shed 1 base, and the junction held 15 bases outside the gene matches. In germline, CDR1 is MDHEN, CDR2 SYDVKM.

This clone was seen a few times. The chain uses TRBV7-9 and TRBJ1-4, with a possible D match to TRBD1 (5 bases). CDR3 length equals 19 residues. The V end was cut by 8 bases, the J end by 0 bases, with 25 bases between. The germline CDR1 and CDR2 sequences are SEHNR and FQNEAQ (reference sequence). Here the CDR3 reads CASRPQVGRTPATNEKLFF. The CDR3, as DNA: TGTGCCAGCCGACCACAGGTGGGAAGGACACCAGCAACTAATGAAAAACTGTTTTTT.

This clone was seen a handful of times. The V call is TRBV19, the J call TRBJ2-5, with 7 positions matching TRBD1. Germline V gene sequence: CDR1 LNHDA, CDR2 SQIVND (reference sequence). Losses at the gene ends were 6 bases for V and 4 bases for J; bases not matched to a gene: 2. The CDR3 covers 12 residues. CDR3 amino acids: CASSRQGETQYF. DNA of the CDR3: TGTGCCAGTAGCCGACAGGGAGAGACCCAGTACTTC.

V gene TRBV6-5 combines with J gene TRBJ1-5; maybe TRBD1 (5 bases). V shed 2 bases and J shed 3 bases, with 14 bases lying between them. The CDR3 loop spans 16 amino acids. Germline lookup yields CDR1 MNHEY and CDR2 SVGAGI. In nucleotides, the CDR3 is TGTGCCAGCAGTTACAGATCTCCCAGGGTCAATCAGCCCCAGCATTTT. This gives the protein CASSYRSPRVNQPQHF.

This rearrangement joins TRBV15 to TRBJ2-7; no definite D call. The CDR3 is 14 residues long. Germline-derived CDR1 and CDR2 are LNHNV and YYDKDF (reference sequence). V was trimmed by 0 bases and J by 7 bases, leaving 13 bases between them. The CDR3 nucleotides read TGTGCCACCAGCAGAGAGTTACAGAGGCGTGAGCAGTACTTC. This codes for CATSRELQRREQYF. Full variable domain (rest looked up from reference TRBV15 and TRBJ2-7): DAMVIQNPRYQVTQFGKPVTLSCSQTLNHNVMYWYQQKSSQAPKLLFHYYDKDFNNEADTPDNFQSRRPNTSFCFLDIRSPGLGDTAMYLCATSRELQRREQYFGPGTRLTVT.